This TCR beta chain was captured in a study of shared clonotypes between healthy human individuals. Deep-level settings were used for running the assay. Evenly divided among several immunoSEQ plates was the genomic DNA of each subset. Repertoires were generated with immunoSEQ multiplex PCR, while TCRdb's copy carries only in-frame clones and drops some. The table includes 150,000 to 200,000 clones, around 63% detected once. A word on this clone: Its specificity is unknown.

Points from the study as a whole: What rarefaction showed was incomplete sorted-subset sequencing despite large depth. There were few donors, and this limited the genetic and exposure-history diversity represented.

V gave up 3 bases and J gave up 2 bases; unmatched junction bases: 11. The CDR3 contains 17 residues. The germline V gene has CDR1 LNHNV and CDR2 YYDKDF (reference sequence). The gene calls are TRBV15 and TRBJ2-3; 7 nucleotides line up with TRBD1. The TCR was taken from a man aged 30-40 years in good health. The specimen sequenced was memory CD4+ T cells sorted from blood. As to subset: CD45RA-negative fraction. The CDR3 region is CATSSARDRYYTDTQYF. Here the CDR3 DNA reads TGTGCCACCAGCAGCGCGAGGGACAGATATTACACAGATACGCAGTATTTT.